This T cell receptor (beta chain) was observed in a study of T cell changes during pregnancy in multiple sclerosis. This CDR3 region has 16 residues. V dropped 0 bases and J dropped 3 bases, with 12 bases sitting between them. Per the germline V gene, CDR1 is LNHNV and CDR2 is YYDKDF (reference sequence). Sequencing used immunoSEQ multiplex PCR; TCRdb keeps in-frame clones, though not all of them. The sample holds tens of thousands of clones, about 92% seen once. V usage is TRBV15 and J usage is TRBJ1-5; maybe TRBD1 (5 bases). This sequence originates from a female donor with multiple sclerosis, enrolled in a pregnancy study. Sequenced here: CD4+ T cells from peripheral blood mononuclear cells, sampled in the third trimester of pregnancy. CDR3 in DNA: TGTGCCACCAGCAGAGATAAAGGGGATTCCAATCAGCCCCAGCATTTT. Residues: CATSRDKGDSNQPQHF.